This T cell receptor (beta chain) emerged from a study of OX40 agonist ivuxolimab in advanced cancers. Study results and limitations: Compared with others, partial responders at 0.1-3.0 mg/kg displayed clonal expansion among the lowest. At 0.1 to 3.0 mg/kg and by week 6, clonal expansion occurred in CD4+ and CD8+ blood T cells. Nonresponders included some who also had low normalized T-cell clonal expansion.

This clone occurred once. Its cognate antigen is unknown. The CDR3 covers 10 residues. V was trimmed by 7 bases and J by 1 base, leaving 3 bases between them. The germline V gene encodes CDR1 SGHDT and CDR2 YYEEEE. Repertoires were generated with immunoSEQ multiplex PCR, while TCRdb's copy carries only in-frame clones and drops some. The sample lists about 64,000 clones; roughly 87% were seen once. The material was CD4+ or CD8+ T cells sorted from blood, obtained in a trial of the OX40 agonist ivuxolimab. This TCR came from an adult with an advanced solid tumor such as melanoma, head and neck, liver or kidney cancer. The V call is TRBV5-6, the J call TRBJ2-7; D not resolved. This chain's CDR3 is CASGSYEQYF. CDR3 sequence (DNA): TGTGCCAGCGGGTCCTACGAGCAGTACTTC.